The 21 T cell receptor beta chains given below trace back to one sample, sequenced in a study of T cell changes during pregnancy in multiple sclerosis. TCRdb keeps only in-frame clones here, not all; method: immunoSEQ multiplex PCR. In the table there are approximately 61,000 clones, around 90% of which are singletons. The source material was peripheral blood, sampled in the first trimester of pregnancy. These receptor sequences come from a female donor with multiple sclerosis, enrolled in a pregnancy study.

The rearrangement joins TRBV13 to TRBJ2-7, with 10 bases that match TRBD1. CDR1 and CDR2 from the germline V gene are PRHDT and FYEKMQ (reference sequence). V dropped 6 bases and J dropped 4; count of bases not matched to a gene: 12. The CDR3 has 16 amino acids. The CDR3 DNA is TGTGCCAGCAGTCTAACCTACCGGGACAGGGGTTACGAGCAGTACTTC. Its translation: CASSLTYRDRGYEQYF.

The rearrangement joins TRBV10-3 to TRBJ2-1; TRBD2 matches at 8 bases. V dropped 1 base and J dropped 3; count of bases not matched to a gene: 2. Germline CDR1 and CDR2: ENHRY and SYGVKD. The CDR3 runs to 15 residues. CDR3 sequence (DNA): TGTGCCATCAGTGAGTTAGCGGGATACTACAATGAGCAGTTCTTC. As protein: CAISELAGYYNEQFF.

The J gene is TRBJ2-7, the V gene TRBV7-9, with D possibly matching TRBD2 (6 bases). This CDR3 region has 16 residues. CDR1 SEHNR and CDR2 FQNEAQ come from the germline V gene (reference sequence). The V gene lost 2 bases and the J gene lost 4 bases, with 18 bases spanning the gap. CDR3 bases: TGTGCCAGCAGCTTAACGGGGGTCGTGGGATTGTACGAGCAGTACTTC. This gives the protein CASSLTGVVGLYEQYF.

This clone came up once. The chain recombines TRBV28 with TRBJ1-5; perhaps TRBD1 as D (5 bases). V shed 6 bases and J shed 7 bases, with 10 bases lying between them. Per the germline V gene, CDR1 is MDHEN and CDR2 is SYDVKM. This CDR3 is built from 12 residues. Here the CDR3 reads CASRLSGQPQHF. The CDR3 DNA follows: TGTGCCAGCAGACTATCAGGGCAGCCCCAGCATTTT.

This chain links TRBV5-1 with TRBJ1-1, with D maybe TRBD1 (6 bases). This CDR3 has 16 residues. The V end was cut by 0 bases, the J end by 11 bases, with 23 bases between. The V gene's germline CDR1 is SGHRS and CDR2 YFSETQ. CDR3 residues: CASSLGVFAHRDGAFF. The CDR3 DNA reads as TGCGCCAGCAGCTTGGGAGTTTTTGCCCACAGGGATGGGGCTTTCTTT.

This chain connects TRBV28 to TRBJ2-1; weak D call: TRBD1 (6 bases). The germline gives CDR1 MDHEN, CDR2 SYDVKM. The CDR3 contains 14 residues. Between the trimmed V and J ends, which lost 5 bases and 7 bases, there was a span of 15 bases. CDR3 DNA sequence: TGTGCCAGCAGTCTCCTAATAGACAGGAATGAGCAGTTCTTC. Protein product: CASSLLIDRNEQFF.

The chain carries TRBV27 and TRBJ2-3; D is undetermined. The ends were cut back, 3 bases at V and 4 bases at J, with 8 bases in the middle. This CDR3 comprises 13 residues. Germline CDR1 is MNHEY and CDR2 is SMNVEV (reference sequence). The CDR3: CASSFSPPDTQYF. In DNA form, the CDR3 reads TGTGCCAGCAGTTTTAGCCCTCCAGATACGCAGTATTTT.

This chain connects TRBV27 to TRBJ2-1, with 8 bases fitting TRBD2. V lost 6 bases and J lost 4; bases outside the gene matches: 8. Per the germline V gene, CDR1 is MNHEY and CDR2 is SMNVEV (reference sequence). The CDR3 sequence is 15 residues long. The CDR3 loop is CASRISGEGYNEQFF. The CDR3 DNA reads TGTGCCAGCAGGATTAGCGGGGAGGGTTACAATGAGCAGTTCTTC.

This chain links TRBV4-1 with TRBJ2-3; D not resolved. The germline V and J ends were trimmed by 4 bases and 0 bases, with 14 bases remaining between them. The CDR3 consists of 16 residues. Germline CDR1 MGHRA, CDR2 YSYEKL. The CDR3 DNA sequence: TGCGCCAGCAGCCCCCCAAACATGATCAGCACAGATACGCAGTATTTT. This gives the protein CASSPPNMISTDTQYF.

The chain couples TRBV27 to TRBJ1-1; no clear D. V was pared by 3 bases and J by 4 bases, with 9 bases between. This CDR3 comprises 13 residues. In germline, CDR1 is MNHEY, CDR2 SMNVEV (reference sequence). The CDR3 coding sequence is TGTGCCAGCAGTTTTTACAGCCGCACTGAAGCTTTCTTT. Its protein product is CASSFYSRTEAFF.

The rearrangement joins TRBV28 to TRBJ2-1; TRBD1 agrees at 8 bases. Germline lookup yields CDR1 MDHEN and CDR2 SYDVKM. The CDR3 totals 18 residues. Germline trimming cut 1 base from V and 7 bases from J; bases unmatched to any gene: 15. The DNA for the CDR3 is TGTGCCAGCAGTTTATATCTCGTTACCGGGACAGGTGCTAATGAGCAGTTCTTC. The encoded protein is CASSLYLVTGTGANEQFF.

V and J are TRBV12-5 and TRBJ2-1; D gene ambiguous. Germline loops: CDR1 LGHNT, CDR2 FRNRAP. CDR3 size: 15 residues. V gave up 7 bases and J gave up 0 bases, with 13 bases separating them. The DNA for the CDR3 is TGTGCTAGTGCCCCTCGGTCGGTCTCCTACAATGAGCAGTTCTTC. Its protein product is CASAPRSVSYNEQFF.

This chain links TRBV19 with TRBJ1-2; no definite D call. V lost 3 bases and J lost 4, with 12 bases in between. The CDR3 is made up of 14 amino acids. Germline-derived CDR1 and CDR2 are LNHDA and SQIVND (reference sequence). The CDR3: CASSIDSGSYGYTF. The CDR3 DNA is TGTGCCAGTAGTATTGATTCCGGGAGCTATGGCTACACCTTC.

The gene calls are TRBV28 and TRBJ2-5, with D possibly TRBD1 on 6 matching bases. The CDR3 has 15 amino acids. With 2 bases removed from V and 0 bases from J, the gap between germline ends came to 10 bases. Germline V lookup: CDR1 MDHEN, CDR2 SYDVKM. The chain's CDR3 is CASSLPGQNQETQYF. The CDR3 DNA is TGTGCCAGCAGTTTACCCGGACAGAACCAAGAGACCCAGTACTTC.

V and J are TRBV4-1 and TRBJ2-7; 9 bases line up with TRBD1. This CDR3 contains 15 residues. Trimming removed 1 base from V and 12 bases from J; junction bases left unmatched: 13. Germline loops: CDR1 MGHRA, CDR2 YSYEKL. Here the CDR3 DNA reads TGCGCCAGCAGCCAAGGAGCAATCGTAGGGACAGGGAGGTACTTC. As protein: CASSQGAIVGTGRYF.

The chain joins TRBV18 to TRBJ1-3; TRBD1 agrees at 9 bases. The germline gives CDR1 KGHSH, CDR2 LQKENI. The length of the CDR3 is 16 residues. V gave up 0 bases and J gave up 4 bases; unmatched junction bases: 4. The CDR3 DNA reads as TGTGCCAGCTCACCACCGCGGACAGGGGAGGGAAACACCATATATTTT. This sequence encodes CASSPPRTGEGNTIYF. Full variable domain (remainder filled in from reference TRBV18 and TRBJ1-3): NAGVMQNPRHLVRRRGQEARLRCSPMKGHSHVYWYRQLPEEGLKFMVYLQKENIIDESGMPKERFSAEFPKEGPSILRIQQVVRGDSAAYFCASSPPRTGEGNTIYFGEGSWLTVV.

A single count supports this clone. The J gene is TRBJ2-3, the V gene TRBV4-1; 10 bases line up with TRBD1. After removal of 3 bases from V and 3 bases from J, the junction contained 6 bases not matched to a gene. The V gene's germline CDR1 is MGHRA and CDR2 YSYEKL. The CDR3 loop spans 16 amino acids. The CDR3 DNA is TGCGCCAGCAGCCAGATTCCGGGACAGGGGACAGATACGCAGTATTTT. Protein product: CASSQIPGQGTDTQYF.

V usage is TRBV6-5 and J usage is TRBJ1-4, with 7 bases that match TRBD1. The germline CDR1 and CDR2 sequences are MNHEY and SVGAGI. CDR3 length: 11 residues. V was clipped by 11 bases and J by 10 bases; unmatched bases: 7. Here the CDR3 DNA reads TGTGCCGGAAACAGGGGTGGAAAACTGTTTTTT. It codes for CAGNRGGKLFF.

The chain combines TRBV6-5 with TRBJ2-7; 9 bases match TRBD1. This CDR3 spans 16 amino acids. The germline V gene has CDR1 MNHEY and CDR2 SVGAGI. Trimming took 2 bases from V and 7 from J; bases not matched to a gene: 12. CDR3 coding DNA: TGTGCCAGCAGTTACGTGGGGGGACAGGGCTGGAGAGAGCAGTACTTC. It encodes CASSYVGGQGWREQYF.

J is TRBJ2-1 and V is TRBV4-2, with D maybe TRBD2 (6 bases). The CDR3 runs 15 residues. Germline V gene lookup returns CDR1 LGHNA and CDR2 YNFKEQ. Deletions cut 1 base from V and 7 bases from J, with 14 bases between. The CDR3 region has the DNA TGTGCCAGCAGCCAAGGGCCGGGAAGCGGGAATGAGCAGTTCTTC. Translated: CASSQGPGSGNEQFF.

This clone was found a few times. This chain links TRBV6-5 with TRBJ1-1, with D unclear. V lost 4 bases and J lost 3, with 3 bases in between. This CDR3 is 11 amino acids long. Germline lookup yields CDR1 MNHEY and CDR2 SVGAGI. Here the CDR3 reads CASSSYTEAFF. CDR3 DNA: TGTGCCAGCAGTTCCTACACTGAAGCTTTCTTT.